Listed below are T cell receptor beta chains from one sample, sequenced in a study of metastatic and nonmetastatic thyroid tumors. MiXCR was used by TCRdb to re-call the PCR reads. The sample lists tens of thousands of clones; 30% were seen once. What was sequenced was blood. The receptor source for this set is a female donor with papillary thyroid cancer or a benign thyroid nodule (not recorded which). Some clones in this sample may be carry-over from other donors' samples. Each CDR3 is given with its conserved first and last residue. The D gene is left open where the match is weak. Clone size is given for some rows only: seen once, a few or many times, or a class if the clone is expanded.

d_call clone_size j_call cdr3_length v_call cdr3_nt cdr3_aa
NA medium-sized TRBJ1-3 18 TRBV9 TGTGCCAGCAGCGTAGTCCCTCAGGGGCCCAGCTCTGGAAACACCATATATTTT CASSVVPQGPSSGNTIYF
NA NA TRBJ1-5 12 TRBV6-1 TGTGCCAGCAGGGACAGCAATCAGCCCCAGCATTTT CASRDSNQPQHF
TRBD2 medium-sized TRBJ2-1 14 TRBV6-1 TGTGCCAGCCACCCCGGGGGAGGGTACAATGAGCAGTTCTTC CASHPGGGYNEQFF
TRBD2 many TRBJ2-7 17 TRBV24-1 TGTGCCACCAGTGCCCAGGGCGGCGGGAGTCATATCTACGAGCAGTACTTC CATSAQGGGSHIYEQYF
NA few TRBJ2-7 15 TRBV28 TGTGCCAGCAGTTCTGGGACTCCAAAGGGCTACGAGCAGTACTTC CASSSGTPKGYEQYF
NA NA TRBJ2-7 13 TRBV6-1 TGTGCCAGCAGTGAAGCGGGAGACTACGAGCAGTACTTC CASSEAGDYEQYF
NA once TRBJ1-1 12 TRBV4-1 TGCGCCAGCAGCCTCGGCGGGGGGCGTGCTTTCTTT CASSLGGGRAFF
NA NA TRBJ2-7 15 TRBV7-2 TGTGCCAGCAGCTCTGACCTGGGGCCTTTCTACGAGCAGTACTTC CASSSDLGPFYEQYF
NA NA TRBJ2-1 13 TRBV2 TGTGCCAGCAGTGGGAGCTCCTACAATGAGCAGTTCTTC CASSGSSYNEQFF
TRBD1 few TRBJ2-3 15 TRBV28 TGTGCCAGCCGCACAGGGGCCACCCACACAGATACGCAGTATTTT CASRTGATHTDTQYF
TRBD1 NA TRBJ2-2 15 TRBV20-1 TGCAGTGCTAGAGGGGGGACAGGGAACACCGGGGAGCTGTTTTTT CSARGGTGNTGELFF
NA few TRBJ2-7 12 TRBV7-9 TGTGCCAGCAGCTTTCGAGGGGACGAGCAGTACTTC CASSFRGDEQYF
TRBD1 NA TRBJ2-5 11 TRBV2 TGTGCCAGCAACCCGACAGGGGGCGCCTACTTC CASNPTGGAYF
TRBD1 medium-sized TRBJ1-5 17 TRBV27 TGTGCCAGCAGCGAATACGGACAGGGGTTTAGCAATCAGCCCCAGCATTTT CASSEYGQGFSNQPQHF
TRBD1 NA TRBJ2-7 14 TRBV6-5 TGTGCCACCGTTAGCAGTGACAGGGGGTACGAGCAGTACTTC CATVSSDRGYEQYF
TRBD1 few TRBJ2-7 16 TRBV6-2/TRBV6-3 TGTGCCAGCAGTTACCTCGGGACAGGGATTCCCTACGAGCAGTACTTC CASSYLGTGIPYEQYF
TRBD2 few TRBJ2-7 15 TRBV25-1 TGTGCCAGCAGTGTGGCTAGCGGGAGCTCCTACGAGCAGTACTTC CASSVASGSSYEQYF
TRBD2 NA TRBJ2-1 13 TRBV10-1 TGCGCCAGCACCGGGACTAACCTCAATGAGCAGTTCTTC CASTGTNLNEQFF
NA NA TRBJ2-3 13 TRBV11-3 TGTGCCAGCAGCCGACAGGACACAGATACGCAGTATTTT CASSRQDTDTQYF
NA medium-sized TRBJ2-1 13 TRBV6-2/TRBV6-3 TGTGCCAGCAGTAATCACGCTGGGCGTGAGCAGTTCTTC CASSNHAGREQFF
NA few TRBJ2-1 13 TRBV6-1 TGTGCCAGCAGTGACGACCGCTACAATGAGCAGTTCTTC CASSDDRYNEQFF
NA few TRBJ2-1 14 TRBV11-2 TGTGCCAGCAGCCCGAGTTGGGGGCTCGATGAGCAGTTCTTC CASSPSWGLDEQFF
NA many TRBJ2-7 14 TRBV4-1 TGCGCCAGCAGCCAAGACTTGAGCTCCTACGAGCAGTACTTC CASSQDLSSYEQYF